This T cell receptor (beta chain) comes out of a study of early T cells in non-severe SARS-CoV-2 infection. Whole-study findings and limits: Anti-spike CD8 responses were favored by VDJdb matching, which missed private and CD4 specificities.

Remarks on this clonotype: Its antigen is unidentified.

Germline CDR1 reads LNHDA; CDR2 reads SQIVND (reference sequence). Trimming removed 7 bases from V and 3 bases from J, with 10 bases in between. The CDR3 is 13 amino acids. Tagging with unique molecular identifiers was applied to individual cDNA molecules. MiXCR, run by TCRdb on the 5' RACE reads, gives a single entry per CDR3 protein. This table holds about 63,000 distinct CDR3 sequences, 10% to 15% found once. This sequence was found in an adult who was a healthcare worker with PCR-confirmed SARS-CoV-2 infection or an uninfected control (not recorded which). This chain links TRBV19 with TRBJ1-5, with D uncertain. The sample consisted of whole blood. CDR3 DNA sequence: TGTGCCAGTACTGTTTCCGTCAATCAGCCCCAGCATTTT. It codes for CASTVSVNQPQHF.